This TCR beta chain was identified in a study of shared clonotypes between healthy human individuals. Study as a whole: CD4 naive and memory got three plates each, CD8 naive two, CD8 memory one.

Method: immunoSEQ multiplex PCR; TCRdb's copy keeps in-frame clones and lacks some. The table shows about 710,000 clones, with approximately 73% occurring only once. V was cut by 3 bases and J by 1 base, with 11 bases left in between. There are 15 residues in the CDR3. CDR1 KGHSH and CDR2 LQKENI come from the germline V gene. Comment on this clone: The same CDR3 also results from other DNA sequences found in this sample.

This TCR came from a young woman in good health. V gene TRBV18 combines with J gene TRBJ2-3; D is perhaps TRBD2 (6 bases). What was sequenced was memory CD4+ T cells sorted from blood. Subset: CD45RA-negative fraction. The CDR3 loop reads CASSPALAGTDTQYF. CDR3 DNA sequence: TGTGCCAGCTCACCGGCACTAGCTGGCACAGATACGCAGTATTTT. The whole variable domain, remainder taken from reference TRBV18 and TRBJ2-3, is NAGVMQNPRHLVRRRGQEARLRCSPMKGHSHVYWYRQLPEEGLKFMVYLQKENIIDESGMPKERFSAEFPKEGPSILRIQQVVRGDSAAYFCASSPALAGTDTQYFGPGTRLTVL.